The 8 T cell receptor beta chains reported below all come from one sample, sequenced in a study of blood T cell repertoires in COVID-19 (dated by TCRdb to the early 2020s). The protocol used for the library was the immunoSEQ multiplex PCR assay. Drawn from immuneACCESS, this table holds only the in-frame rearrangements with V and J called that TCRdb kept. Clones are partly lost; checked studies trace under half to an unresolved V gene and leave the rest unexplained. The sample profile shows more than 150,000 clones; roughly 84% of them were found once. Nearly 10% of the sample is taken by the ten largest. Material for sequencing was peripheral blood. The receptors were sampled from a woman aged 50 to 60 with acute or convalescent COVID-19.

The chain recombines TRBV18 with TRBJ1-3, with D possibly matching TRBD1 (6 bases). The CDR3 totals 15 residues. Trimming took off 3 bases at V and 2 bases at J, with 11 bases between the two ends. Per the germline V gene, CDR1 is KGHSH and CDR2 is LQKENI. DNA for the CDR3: TGTGCCAGCTCACCCGGGACAATACCTGGAAACACCATATATTTT. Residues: CASSPGTIPGNTIYF.

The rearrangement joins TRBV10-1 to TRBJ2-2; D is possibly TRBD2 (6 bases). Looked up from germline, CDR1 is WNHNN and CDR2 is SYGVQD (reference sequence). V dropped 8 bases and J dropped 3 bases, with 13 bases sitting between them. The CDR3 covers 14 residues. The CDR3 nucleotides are TGCGCCAGCGGTCGTCCGGGGGACACCGGGGAGCTGTTTTTT. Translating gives CASGRPGDTGELFF.

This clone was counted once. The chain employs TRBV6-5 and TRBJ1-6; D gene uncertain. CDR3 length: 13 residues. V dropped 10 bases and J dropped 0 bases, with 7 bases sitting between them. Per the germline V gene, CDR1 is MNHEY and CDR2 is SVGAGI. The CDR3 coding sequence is TGTGCCACGCGGAGCTCCTATAATTCACCCCTCCACTTT. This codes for CATRSSYNSPLHF.

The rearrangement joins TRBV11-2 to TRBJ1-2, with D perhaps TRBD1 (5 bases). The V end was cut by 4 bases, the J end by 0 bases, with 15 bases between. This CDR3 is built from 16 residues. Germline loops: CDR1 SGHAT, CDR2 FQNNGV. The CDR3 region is CASSSTATSANYGYTF. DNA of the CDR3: TGTGCCAGCAGCTCGACAGCGACCTCAGCTAACTATGGCTACACCTTC. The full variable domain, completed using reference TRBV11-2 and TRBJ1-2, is EAGVAQSPRYKIIEKRQSVAFWCNPISGHATLYWYQQILGQGPKLLIQFQNNGVVDDSQLPKDRFSAERLKGVDSTLKIQPAKLEDSAVYLCASSSTATSANYGYTFGSGTRLTVV.

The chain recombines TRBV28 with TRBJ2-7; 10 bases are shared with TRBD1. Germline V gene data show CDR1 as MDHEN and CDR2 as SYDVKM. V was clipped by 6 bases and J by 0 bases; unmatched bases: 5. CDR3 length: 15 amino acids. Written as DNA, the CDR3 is TGTGCCAGCAGCATGACAGGGGGCTACTCCTACGAGCAGTACTTC. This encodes CASSMTGGYSYEQYF. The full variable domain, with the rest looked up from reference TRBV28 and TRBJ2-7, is DVKVTQSSRYLVKRTGEKVFLECVQDMDHENMFWYRQDPGLGLRLIYFSYDVKMKEKGDIPEGYSVSREKKERFSLILESASTNQTSMYLCASSMTGGYSYEQYFGPGTRLTVT.

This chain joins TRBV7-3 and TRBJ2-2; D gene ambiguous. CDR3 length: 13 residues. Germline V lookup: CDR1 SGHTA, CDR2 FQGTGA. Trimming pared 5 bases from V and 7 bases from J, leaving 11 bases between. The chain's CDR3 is CASSPSVLGELFF. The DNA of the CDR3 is TGTGCCAGCAGCCCCTCGGTCCTCGGGGAGCTGTTTTTT.

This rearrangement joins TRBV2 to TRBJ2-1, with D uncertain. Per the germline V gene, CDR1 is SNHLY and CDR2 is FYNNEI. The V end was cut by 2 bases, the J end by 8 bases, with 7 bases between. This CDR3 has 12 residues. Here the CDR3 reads CASSELVHEQFF. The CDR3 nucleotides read TGTGCCAGCAGTGAACTAGTCCATGAGCAGTTCTTC.

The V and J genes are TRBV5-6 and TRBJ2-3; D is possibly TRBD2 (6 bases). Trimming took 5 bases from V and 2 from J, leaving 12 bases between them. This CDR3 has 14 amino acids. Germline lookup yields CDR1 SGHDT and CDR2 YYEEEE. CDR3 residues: CASRAGLSTDTQYF. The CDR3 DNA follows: TGTGCCAGCAGGGCAGGACTATCCACAGATACGCAGTATTTT.